Included here is one T cell receptor beta chain sequence, with context. Its cognate antigen is unknown. Measured with immunoSEQ multiplex PCR; TCRdb has only the in-frame clones, and not every one. The sample holds tens of thousands of clones; around 70% are singletons and the top ten take 15% to 20%. Time point specified: cycle 4 day 1 (C4D1), after 6 weeks of nivolumab. No patient escaped relapse after autologous stem cell transplantation, and brentuximab vedotin exposure varied. The best responses consisted of complete response, partial response or progressive disease. These data originate in a study of PD-1 blockade in classical Hodgkin lymphoma. Overall study: Intravenous infusions of nivolumab 3 mg/kg reached patients every 2 weeks.

Overall study results and limits: Patients who began taking nivolumab under 1 year after ASCT were left out. Reports indicated that newly diagnosed patients had lower baseline TCR diversity than healthy donors did.

CDR1 and CDR2 from the germline V gene are MGHRA and YSYEKL. The trim removed 1 base at V and 7 bases at J, leaving 13 bases unmatched. CDR3 size: 17 residues. The sample in question was peripheral blood mononuclear cells (PBMCs), obtained before the fourth cycle of nivolumab. The genes are TRBV4-1 and TRBJ2-1; TRBD2 matches 7 bases. The clonotype was recovered from a human donor with classical Hodgkin lymphoma. The CDR3 coding sequence is TGCGCCAGCAGCCAAGTACCCCACGGACTAGATTTAAATGAGCAGTTCTTC. This gives the protein CASSQVPHGLDLNEQFF.